The 26 T cell receptor beta chains listed next were all sequenced from one sample in a study of spatial heterogeneity in lung cancer (dated by TCRdb to the late 2010s). Sample time point, as interpreted from the label and publication: sample taken at primary tumor resection. Whole RNA extracted from tumor and nontumor lung tissue, or from cryopreserved PBMC samples, was used for TCR sequencing without cell sorting. Library prep was done by 5' RACE. The sequencing machine was a NextSeq 500. The public reads were reprocessed in TCRdb via fastp at Q25 and MiXCR, keeping in-frame beta chains. Each CDR3 protein appears once, grouped with its most common genes and DNA. This sample lists over 9,500 distinct CDR3 sequences; roughly 4% were detected once. The ten biggest clones cover about 7.6% of the sample. Sequences were derived from normal lung tissue next to the tumor, sampled at surgery. All receptors derive from a male donor with early-stage non-small cell lung cancer.

This clonotype was detected many times. Found in a library prepared for alpha chains, this beta chain is an off-target read, and its abundance has little meaning. This chain links TRBV18 with TRBJ2-4; 7 bases line up with TRBD1. Unmatched junction bases numbered 11, after V lost 10 bases and J lost 8 bases. The CDR3 contains 13 residues. Germline CDR1 KGHSH, CDR2 LQKENI. CDR3 DNA: TGTGCCATCGCCGTCAAACAGGGGCACATTCAGTACTTC. Translating it yields CAIAVKQGHIQYF.

This clonotype was recorded many times. As an off-target read in a library built for alpha chains, this beta chain has a frequency of little significance. The CDR3 is CASSLARGELFF. CDR3 bases: TGTGCCAGCAGCTTAGCGCGGGGGGAGCTGTTTTTT. The chain combines TRBV7-2 with TRBJ2-2; D ambiguous. V lost 0 bases to trimming and J lost 8 bases, with 4 bases between them. The length of the CDR3 is 12 residues. The germline gives CDR1 SGHTA, CDR2 FQGNSA.

This clonotype is judged medium-sized. A library prepared for alpha chains yielded this beta chain as an off-target read; its size is of little meaning. The CDR3 protein is CASSYSSGTAPNTDTQYF. The DNA for the CDR3 is TGTGCCAGCAGTTACTCCTCCGGGACAGCGCCCAACACAGATACGCAGTATTTT. This chain joins TRBV6-5 and TRBJ2-3; TRBD1 agrees at 7 bases. Germline-derived CDR1 and CDR2 are MNHEY and SVGAGI. This CDR3 contains 18 residues. Trimming took 0 bases from V and 2 from J; bases not matched to a gene: 11.

This clonotype was counted many times. This beta chain is an unintended read in a library built for alpha chains; its size means little. The V call is TRBV29-1, the J call TRBJ1-1; no reliable D call. The CDR3 loop spans 11 amino acids. The V end was cut by 4 bases, the J end by 11 bases, with 14 bases between. Looked up from germline, CDR1 is SQVTM and CDR2 is ANQGSEA. CDR3 region: CSVASSFLAFF. Written as DNA, the CDR3 is TGCAGCGTTGCGAGTAGCTTTTTGGCTTTCTTT.

This clonotype came up many times. The library was designed around alpha chains, so this beta chain is a stray read whose abundance carries little weight. The chain recombines TRBV20-1 with TRBJ2-3; 10 nucleotides line up with TRBD2. The germline V gene has CDR1 DFQATT and CDR2 SNEGSKA (reference sequence). The CDR3 totals 16 residues. V lost 3 bases to trimming and J lost 4 bases; unmatched junction nucleotides: 10. This chain's CDR3 is CSASGQGTSVSDTQYF. CDR3 coding DNA: TGCAGTGCTAGTGGCCAAGGGACTAGCGTCTCAGATACGCAGTATTTT.

Judged by abundance, this clonotype is medium-sized. Being off target in a library aimed at alpha chains, this beta chain has a size of little meaning. The rearrangement uses TRBV7-2 and TRBJ1-1; 9 nucleotides line up with TRBD1. This CDR3 spans 13 amino acids. Germline assignment: CDR1 SGHTA and CDR2 FQGNSA. V dropped 4 bases and J dropped 9; count of bases not matched to a gene: 6. Here the CDR3 reads CASSSPTGGKAFF. In DNA, the CDR3 is TGTGCCAGCAGCTCACCAACAGGGGGCAAAGCTTTCTTT.

In its sample, this clonotype was seen many times. This beta chain appears as a stray read in a library generated for alpha chains; its size is not informative. The J gene is TRBJ2-1, the V gene TRBV9; 12 bases are shared with TRBD2. Germline CDR1 SGDLS, CDR2 YYNGEE. This CDR3 is built from 18 residues. With 0 bases clipped from V and 2 bases from J, the junction kept 6 bases outside the gene matches. Here the CDR3 DNA reads TGTGCCAGCAGCGTAGCCCTAGCGGGAGGGCACGCCTACAATGAGCAGTTCTTC. Translated, it gives CASSVALAGGHAYNEQFF.

This clonotype was picked up many times. Since the library was made to target alpha chains, this beta chain is a stray read and its abundance is not meaningful. This chain joins TRBV10-3 and TRBJ2-3; 7 bases align to TRBD2. The CDR3 extends over 14 amino acids. V was clipped by 3 bases and J by 4 bases; unmatched bases: 4. Germline V gene lookup returns CDR1 ENHRY and CDR2 SYGVKD. The CDR3 DNA reads TGTGCCATCAGTGACAACCTAGCGGCAGATACGCAGTATTTT. Protein: CAISDNLAADTQYF.

This clonotype appeared many times. This beta chain slipped into a library made for alpha chains as a stray read, so its size is not meaningful. This chain uses TRBV7-3 with TRBJ1-5; D is unclear. The V and J ends lost 2 bases and 5 bases respectively, with 7 bases between them. The CDR3 consists of 13 residues. Germline V gives CDR1 SGHTA, CDR2 FQGTGA. CDR3 in amino acids: CASSLHGDQPQHF. In DNA form, the CDR3 reads TGTGCCAGCAGCTTACACGGGGATCAGCCCCAGCATTTT.

By its share, this clonotype is medium-sized (0.01 to 0.1%). Within a library made for alpha chains, this beta chain is off target, and its count is uninformative. The V gene is TRBV29-1, the J gene TRBJ2-3, with 8 bases lining up with TRBD2. V gave up 8 bases and J gave up 1 base; unmatched junction bases: 8. The CDR3 is 14 amino acids. Germline V gene sequence: CDR1 SQVTM, CDR2 ANQGSEA. The CDR3 sequence: CSSGGAGGTDTQYF. The CDR3 region has the DNA TGCAGCTCAGGCGGAGCGGGAGGCACAGATACGCAGTATTTT.

This clonotype is medium-sized by share. Found in a library prepared for alpha chains, this beta chain is an off-target read, and its abundance has little meaning. The chain recombines TRBV4-2 with TRBJ2-3; a weak D match, TRBD2 (6 bases). The V gene's germline CDR1 is LGHNA and CDR2 YNFKEQ. This CDR3 comprises 15 residues. V was trimmed by 1 base and J by 4 bases, leaving 12 bases between them. DNA of the CDR3: TGTGCCAGCAGCCAAGCCGGGAGTGGCGCAGATACGCAGTATTTT. Its translation: CASSQAGSGADTQYF.

This clonotype was counted between two and nine times. This beta chain was picked up by a library intended for alpha chains and is off target, so its count carries little meaning. This chain links TRBV12-3 or TRBV12-4 with TRBJ2-1; D is undetermined. V lost 6 bases and J lost 9, with 18 bases in between. This CDR3 has 14 amino acids. The DNA for the CDR3 is TGTGCCAGCAGCCGCCACATCTCGGGCGGTGAGCAGTTCTTC. This codes for CASSRHISGGEQFF.

This clonotype was seen many times. This beta chain turned up in a library designed for alpha chains; as an off-target read, its abundance says little. The chain joins TRBV29-1 to TRBJ2-3; 11 bases fit TRBD2. CDR3 size: 17 residues. The V and J ends lost 4 bases and 2 bases, in that order; junction bases with no gene match: 11. From germline, CDR1 is SQVTM and CDR2 ANQGSEA. The CDR3 here is CSVAGLAGQTVTDTQYF. The CDR3 nucleotides are TGCAGCGTTGCAGGACTAGCGGGTCAAACGGTCACAGATACGCAGTATTTT.

By share, this clonotype counts as medium-sized. The library was designed around alpha chains, so this beta chain is a stray read whose abundance carries little weight. This rearrangement joins TRBV5-1 to TRBJ2-2, with TRBD2 identical over 8 bases. The CDR3 totals 15 residues. The ends lost 2 bases at V and 5 bases at J; junction bases unmatched: 5. The germline V gene encodes CDR1 SGHRS and CDR2 YFSETQ. In nucleotides, the CDR3 is TGCGCCAGCAGCTTATCCCAGCGGGGGACCGGGGAGCTGTTTTTT. Amino acids: CASSLSQRGTGELFF.

This clonotype was recorded at least ten times. This beta chain turned up in a library designed for alpha chains; as an off-target read, its abundance says little. J is TRBJ2-6 and V is TRBV6-1; D is ambiguous. CDR3 length: 14 amino acids. The germline V gene has CDR1 MNHNS and CDR2 SASEGT. V lost 4 bases to trimming and J lost 1 base, with 5 bases between them. CDR3 loop: CASSASSGANVLTF. DNA of the CDR3: TGTGCCAGCAGTGCGTCGTCTGGGGCCAACGTCCTGACTTTC.

By sample fraction, this clonotype is medium-sized (0.01 to 0.1%). This beta chain came through as a stray read in a library set up for alpha chains, and its size says little. The CDR3 nucleotides read TGTGCCAGCAGCTTAGCGCAATGGAACACCGGGGAGCTGTTTTTT. Translating gives CASSLAQWNTGELFF. V gene TRBV7-9 combines with J gene TRBJ2-2; D uncertain. Trimming took off 0 bases at V and 1 base at J, with 6 bases between the two ends. CDR3 length: 15 residues. Germline V lookup: CDR1 SEHNR, CDR2 FQNEAQ (reference sequence).

This clonotype was observed at least ten times. This beta chain was picked up by a library intended for alpha chains and is off target, so its count carries little meaning. The chain employs TRBV7-2 and TRBJ2-5, with D perhaps matching TRBD2 (6 bases). Germline CDR1 and CDR2: SGHTA and FQGNSA. Trimming removed 4 bases from V and 5 bases from J, with 17 bases in between. The CDR3 is made up of 15 amino acids. CDR3 sequence reads: CASSSEGLPRETQYF. The CDR3 nucleotides read TGTGCCAGCAGCTCGGAGGGACTTCCAAGGGAGACCCAGTACTTC.

This clonotype is medium-sized (0.01 to 0.1%) by share. This beta chain is an off-target read within a library intended for alpha chains, so its frequency means little. The chain has TRBV7-6 and TRBJ1-5; possibly TRBD1 for D (6 bases). CDR3 length: 15 residues. The germline gives CDR1 SGHVS, CDR2 FNYEAQ. Trimming stripped 1 base from V and 4 bases from J, with 11 bases between. In nucleotides, the CDR3 is TGTGCCAGCAGCTTAGACCAGGGGAAGAATCAGCCCCAGCATTTT. As protein: CASSLDQGKNQPQHF.

This clonotype is deemed medium-sized (0.01 to 0.1%). This beta chain represents an off-target read in a library built for alpha chains; its size is of limited meaning. The gene calls are TRBV11-3 and TRBJ2-5, with 8 bases fitting TRBD1. Germline V gene sequence: CDR1 SGHNT, CDR2 YENEEA. This CDR3 is 15 amino acids long. The V gene end was trimmed by 5 bases and the J gene end by 3 bases; junction bases not matched to a gene: 8. The CDR3 spells CASSLGQGEKETQYF. In nucleotides, the CDR3 is TGTGCCAGCAGCCTAGGACAGGGAGAAAAAGAGACCCAGTACTTC.

This clonotype qualifies as medium-sized. This beta chain is an off-target read within a library intended for alpha chains, so its frequency means little. The chain joins TRBV10-3 to TRBJ2-1; a possible D gene is TRBD1 (5 bases). Germline CDR1 reads ENHRY; CDR2 reads SYGVKD. This CDR3 has 12 residues. Trimming shortened V by 0 bases and J by 13 bases, and 10 bases separated the two germline ends. The CDR3 bases are TGTGCCATCAGTGAGTCAGGACACTTACAGTTCTTC. Translated: CAISESGHLQFF.

This clonotype was detected ten times or more. As an off-target read in a library built for alpha chains, this beta chain has a frequency of little significance. V is TRBV20-1 and J is TRBJ2-7; D gene uncertain. Per the germline V gene, CDR1 is DFQATT and CDR2 is SNEGSKA (reference sequence). Between the trimmed V and J ends, which lost 3 bases and 3 bases, there was a span of 9 bases. This CDR3 region has 12 residues. CDR3 nucleotides: TGCAGTGCTAGCGCCGATCTCTACGAGCAGTACTTC. It translates to CSASADLYEQYF.

This clonotype was recorded many times. Because this beta chain is a stray read in a library intended to capture alpha chains, its abundance should not be given much weight. CDR3 DNA: TGCGCCAGCAGCTTGACTGGGAACCAAGAGACCCAGTACTTC. Translation gives CASSLTGNQETQYF. This chain links TRBV5-1 with TRBJ2-5; D uncertain. Trimming stripped 1 base from V and 0 bases from J, with 7 bases between. The germline gives CDR1 SGHRS, CDR2 YFSETQ. The CDR3 covers 14 residues.

For this clonotype: This beta chain is a stray read from a library made for alpha chains; its abundance is not meaningful. The chain joins TRBV4-3 to TRBJ2-5, with D hard to call. Trimming pared 3 bases from V and 3 bases from J, leaving 11 bases between. The germline gives CDR1 LGHNA, CDR2 YSLEER. The CDR3 spans 14 residues. The DNA for the CDR3 is TGCGCCAGCAGCCAGGGCACAGCTAAAGAGACCCAGTACTTC. Translation gives CASSQGTAKETQYF.

This clonotype appeared many times. Since it is a stray read in a library aimed at alpha chains, this beta chain has a size that is not meaningful. The chain couples TRBV6-1 to TRBJ2-5; D is possibly TRBD1 or TRBD2 (5 bases each). CDR1 and CDR2 from the germline V gene are MNHNS and SASEGT. V dropped 1 base and J dropped 5 bases, with 11 bases sitting between them. The CDR3 spans 14 residues. CDR3 in DNA: TGTGCCAGCAGTGAAGGGTGGGGGACGGAGACCCAGTACTTC. This sequence encodes CASSEGWGTETQYF.

Turning to this clonotype: The size of this beta chain means little, since it is a stray read in a library made for alpha chains. The genes are TRBV6-1 and TRBJ2-1; no definite D call. This CDR3 is 12 amino acids long. CDR1 is MNHNS, CDR2 SASEGT, per germline. Trimming pared 5 bases from V and 11 bases from J, leaving 13 bases between. The CDR3 sequence is CASSQWVEKQFF. The CDR3 DNA follows: TGTGCCAGCAGTCAATGGGTTGAGAAGCAGTTCTTC.

This clonotype was counted ten times or more. This beta chain slipped into a library made for alpha chains as a stray read, so its size is not meaningful. The rearrangement uses TRBV10-3 and TRBJ1-1; a weak D match, TRBD1 (5 bases). The CDR3 totals 15 residues. V was shortened by 2 bases and J by 6 bases, with 16 bases between the two germline ends. Germline loops: CDR1 ENHRY, CDR2 SYGVKD. The CDR3 DNA reads as TGTGCCATCAGTGAGGCCACCTCTGGGGACCCTGAAGCTTTCTTT. Amino acid sequence: CAISEATSGDPEAFF.